This note documents a single T cell receptor beta chain sequence. This entry is derived from a study of blood T cell repertoires in COVID-19. The assay was immunoSEQ multiplex PCR, and TCRdb's table has in-frame clones only and misses some. The sample includes just over 150,000 clones, 65% to 90% of them seen just once. Source material: peripheral blood. The source is a woman aged 45-59 years with acute or convalescent COVID-19.

CDR3 sequence reads: CASSPGLAGEETQYF. The DNA for the CDR3 is TGTGCCAGCTCACCGGGACTAGCGGGAGAAGAGACCCAGTACTTC. The chain carries TRBV18 and TRBJ2-5, with TRBD2 matching 14 bases. The V gene's germline CDR1 is KGHSH and CDR2 LQKENI. With V trimmed by 3 bases and J by 3 bases, 0 bases remained unmatched. The CDR3 spans 15 residues.